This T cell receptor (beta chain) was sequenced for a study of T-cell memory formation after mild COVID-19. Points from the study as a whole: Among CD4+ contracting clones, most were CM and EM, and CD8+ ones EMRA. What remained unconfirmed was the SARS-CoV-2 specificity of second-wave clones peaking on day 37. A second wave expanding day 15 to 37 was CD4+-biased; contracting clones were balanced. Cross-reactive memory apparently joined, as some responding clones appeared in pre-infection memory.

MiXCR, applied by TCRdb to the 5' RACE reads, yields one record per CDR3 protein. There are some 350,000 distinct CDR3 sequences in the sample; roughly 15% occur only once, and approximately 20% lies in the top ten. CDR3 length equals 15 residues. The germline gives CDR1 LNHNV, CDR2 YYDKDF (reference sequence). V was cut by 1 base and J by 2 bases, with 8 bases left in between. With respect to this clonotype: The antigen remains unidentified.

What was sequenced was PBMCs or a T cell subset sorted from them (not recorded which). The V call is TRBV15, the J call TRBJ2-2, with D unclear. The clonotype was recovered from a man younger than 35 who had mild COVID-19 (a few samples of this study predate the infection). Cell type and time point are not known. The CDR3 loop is CATSRVNINTGELFF. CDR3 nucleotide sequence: TGTGCCACCAGCAGAGTAAACATTAACACCGGGGAGCTGTTTTTT.